This TCR beta chain derives from a study of T cell changes during pregnancy in multiple sclerosis. The CDR3 has 14 residues. Germline V gene lookup returns CDR1 SGHTA and CDR2 FQGNSA. The V segment lost 4 bases and the J segment 3 bases; nucleotides outside the gene matches: 4. Only a few counts were recorded for this clone. The method was immunoSEQ multiplex PCR; TCRdb's version includes in-frame clones alone and lacks a portion of them. Among just over 80,000 clones, 90% to 95% were seen once, and the ten largest hold more than 0.95%. This TCR came from a female donor with multiple sclerosis, enrolled in a pregnancy study. The sequencing used peripheral blood, collected in the second trimester of pregnancy. This chain joins TRBV7-2 and TRBJ2-7, with TRBD2 matching over 9 bases. The CDR3 is CASSSGLAGYEQYF. In DNA form, the CDR3 reads TGTGCCAGCAGCTCGGGACTAGCAGGCTACGAGCAGTACTTC.